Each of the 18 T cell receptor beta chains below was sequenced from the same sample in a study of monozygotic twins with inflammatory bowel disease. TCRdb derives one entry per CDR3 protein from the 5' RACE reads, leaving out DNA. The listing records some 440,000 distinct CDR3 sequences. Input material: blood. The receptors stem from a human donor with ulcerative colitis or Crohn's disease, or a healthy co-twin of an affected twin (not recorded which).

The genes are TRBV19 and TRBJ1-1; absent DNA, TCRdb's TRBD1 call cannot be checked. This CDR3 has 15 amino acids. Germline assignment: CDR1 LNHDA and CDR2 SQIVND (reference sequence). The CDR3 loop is CASSSLAAGNTEAFF.

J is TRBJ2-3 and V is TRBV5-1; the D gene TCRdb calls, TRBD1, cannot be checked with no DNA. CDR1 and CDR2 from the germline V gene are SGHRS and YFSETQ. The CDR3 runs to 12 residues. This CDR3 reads CASPYRGDTQYF.

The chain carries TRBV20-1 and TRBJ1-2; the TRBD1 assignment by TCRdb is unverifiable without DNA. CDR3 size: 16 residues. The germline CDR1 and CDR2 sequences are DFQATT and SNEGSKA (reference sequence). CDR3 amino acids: CSAPGQGQVRNYGYTF.

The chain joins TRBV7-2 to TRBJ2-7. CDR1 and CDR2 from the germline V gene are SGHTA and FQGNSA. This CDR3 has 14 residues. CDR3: CASSLAVGSYEQYF.

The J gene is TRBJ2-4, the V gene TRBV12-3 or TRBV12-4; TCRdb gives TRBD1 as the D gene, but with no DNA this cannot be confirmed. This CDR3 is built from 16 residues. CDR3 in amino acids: CASSFGGQGFGNIQYF.

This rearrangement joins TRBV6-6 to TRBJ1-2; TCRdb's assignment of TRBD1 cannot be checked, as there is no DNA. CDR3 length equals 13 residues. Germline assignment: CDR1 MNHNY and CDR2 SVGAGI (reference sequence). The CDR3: CASSSRTGGGYTF.

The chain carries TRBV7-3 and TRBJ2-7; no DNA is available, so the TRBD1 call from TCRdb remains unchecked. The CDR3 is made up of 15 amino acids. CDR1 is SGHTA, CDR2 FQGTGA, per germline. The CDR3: CASSLSDRPGYEQYF.

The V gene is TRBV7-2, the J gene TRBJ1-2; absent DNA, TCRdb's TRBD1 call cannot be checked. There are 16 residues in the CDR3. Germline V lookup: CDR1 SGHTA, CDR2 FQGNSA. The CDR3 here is CASSLMRSGTGYGYTF.

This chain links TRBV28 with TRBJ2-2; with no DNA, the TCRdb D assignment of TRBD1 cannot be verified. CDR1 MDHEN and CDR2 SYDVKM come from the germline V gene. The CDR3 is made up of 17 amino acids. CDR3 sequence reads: CASSITGTGISSGELFF. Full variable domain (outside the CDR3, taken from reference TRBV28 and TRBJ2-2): DVKVTQSSRYLVKRTGEKVFLECVQDMDHENMFWYRQDPGLGLRLIYFSYDVKMKEKGDIPEGYSVSREKKERFSLILESASTNQTSMYLCASSITGTGISSGELFFGEGSRLTVL.

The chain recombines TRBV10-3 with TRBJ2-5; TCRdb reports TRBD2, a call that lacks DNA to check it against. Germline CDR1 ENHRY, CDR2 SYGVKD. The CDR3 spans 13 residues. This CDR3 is CAISATSTETQYF.

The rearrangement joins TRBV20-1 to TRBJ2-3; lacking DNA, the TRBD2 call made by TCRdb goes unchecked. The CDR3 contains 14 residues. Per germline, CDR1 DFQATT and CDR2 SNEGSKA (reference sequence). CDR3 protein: CSATLAGRADTQYF.

The CDR3 sequence is CASSSGTSTDTQYF. The chain is built from TRBV5-1 and TRBJ2-3; TCRdb lists TRBD1, though no DNA is available to test this call. This CDR3 is built from 14 residues. CDR1 is SGHRS, CDR2 YFSETQ, per germline.

The CDR3 reads CASRSSRTEAFF. J is TRBJ1-1 and V is TRBV4-1. The CDR3 has 12 residues. Germline lookup yields CDR1 MGHRA and CDR2 YSYEKL.

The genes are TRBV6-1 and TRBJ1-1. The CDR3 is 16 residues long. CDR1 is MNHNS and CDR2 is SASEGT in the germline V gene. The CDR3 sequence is CASSEALRGVDTEAFF.

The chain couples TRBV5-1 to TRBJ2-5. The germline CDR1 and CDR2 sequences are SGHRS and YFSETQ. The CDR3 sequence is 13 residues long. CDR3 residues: CASRKRPDETQYF. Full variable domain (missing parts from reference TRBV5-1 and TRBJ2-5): KAGVTQTPRYLIKTRGQQVTLSCSPISGHRSVSWYQQTPGQGLQFLFEYFSETQRNKGNFPGRFSGRQFSNSRSEMNVSTLELGDSALYLCASRKRPDETQYFGPGTRLLVL.

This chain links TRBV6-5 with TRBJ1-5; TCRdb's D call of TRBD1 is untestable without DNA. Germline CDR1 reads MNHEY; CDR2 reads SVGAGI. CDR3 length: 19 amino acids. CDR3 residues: CASSSQPPGQQPYNQPQHF.

Here the CDR3 reads CASSSASGTQYF. The V gene is TRBV7-2, the J gene TRBJ2-5; lacking DNA, the TRBD2 call made by TCRdb goes unchecked. CDR1 SGHTA and CDR2 FQGNSA come from the germline V gene. CDR3 size: 12 residues.

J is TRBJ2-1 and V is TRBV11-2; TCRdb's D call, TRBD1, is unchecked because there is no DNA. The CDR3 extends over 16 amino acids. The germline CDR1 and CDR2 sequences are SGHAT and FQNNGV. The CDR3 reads CASSALRTVSYNEQFF.